This TCR beta chain was documented in a study of blood T cell repertoires in COVID-19. Overall study context: PBMCs, B-cell-depleted T cells, or T cells provided the cDNA or gDNA that made up the material.

Source study methods: From reference gene primer amplification, estimates of nucleated cell counts were derived. The data were produced by immunoSEQ multiplex PCR, yet TCRdb's version contains in-frame clones alone and is incomplete. V and J calls and clone size are those listed in that table; D and trimming were worked out from the DNA. The repertoire consists of tens of thousands of clones, with approximately 87% occurring once and the leading ten covering around a sixth. This sequence originates from a man aged 80 or over in a cohort sampled during active COVID-19. The sample taken for sequencing was peripheral blood.

The CDR3 loop is CASSFTSYNEQFF. As DNA, the CDR3 is TGTGCCAGCAGCTTTACTAGTTACAATGAGCAGTTCTTC. The chain links TRBV7-2 to TRBJ2-1; D might be TRBD2 (5 bases). Trimming took off 3 bases at V and 4 bases at J, with 7 bases between the two ends. Germline values: CDR1 SGHTA, CDR2 FQGNSA. The CDR3 is 13 amino acids.